This record looks at one T cell receptor (beta chain) sequence and its context. The record originates from a study of monozygotic twins with inflammatory bowel disease. Every TCR library consumed about 3,800 ng of total RNA. Eight distinct reactions (per sample) were used to make the cDNA. Researchers put TCRalpha and TCRbeta cDNA through two nested PCRs lasting about 17 and 10 cycles. TCRdb derives one entry per CDR3 protein from the 5' RACE reads, leaving out DNA. This table lists over 120,000 distinct CDR3 sequences. This TCR came from a human donor with ulcerative colitis or Crohn's disease, or a healthy co-twin of an affected twin (not recorded which). Material for sequencing was blood.

CDR3 in amino acids: CASSRSGRAYEQYF. V is TRBV7-2 and J is TRBJ2-7. CDR1 is SGHTA and CDR2 is FQGNSA in the germline V gene. There are 14 residues in the CDR3.